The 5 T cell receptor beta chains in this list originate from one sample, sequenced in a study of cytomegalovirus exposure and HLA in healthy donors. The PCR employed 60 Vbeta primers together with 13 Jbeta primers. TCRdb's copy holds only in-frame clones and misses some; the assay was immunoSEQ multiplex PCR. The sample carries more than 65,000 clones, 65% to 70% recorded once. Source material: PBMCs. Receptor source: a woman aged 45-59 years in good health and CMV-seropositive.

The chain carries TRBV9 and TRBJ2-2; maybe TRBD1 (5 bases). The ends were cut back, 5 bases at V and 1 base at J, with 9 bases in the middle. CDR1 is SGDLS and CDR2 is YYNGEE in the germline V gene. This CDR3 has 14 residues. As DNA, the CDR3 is TGTGCCAGCAGACCCGACAGGAACACCGGGGAGCTGTTTTTT. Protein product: CASRPDRNTGELFF.

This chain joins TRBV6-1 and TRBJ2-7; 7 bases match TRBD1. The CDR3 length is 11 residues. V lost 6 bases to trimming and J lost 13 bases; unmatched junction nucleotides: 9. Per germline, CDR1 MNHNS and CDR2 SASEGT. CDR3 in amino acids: CASSRSTGIYV. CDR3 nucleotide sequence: TGTGCCAGCAGCCGCTCGACAGGGATCTACGTC.

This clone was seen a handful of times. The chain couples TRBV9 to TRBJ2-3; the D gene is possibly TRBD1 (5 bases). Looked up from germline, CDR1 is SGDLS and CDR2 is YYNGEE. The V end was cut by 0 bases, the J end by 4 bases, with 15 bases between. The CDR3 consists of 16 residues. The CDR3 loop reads CASSVATGHSADTQYF. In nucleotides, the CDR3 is TGTGCCAGCAGCGTAGCTACAGGCCACAGCGCAGATACGCAGTATTTT. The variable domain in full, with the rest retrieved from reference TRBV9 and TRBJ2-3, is DSGVTQTPKHLITATGQRVTLRCSPRSGDLSVYWYQQSLDQGLQFLIQYYNGEERAKGNILERFSAQQFPDLHSELNLSSLELGDSALYFCASSVATGHSADTQYFGPGTRLTVL.

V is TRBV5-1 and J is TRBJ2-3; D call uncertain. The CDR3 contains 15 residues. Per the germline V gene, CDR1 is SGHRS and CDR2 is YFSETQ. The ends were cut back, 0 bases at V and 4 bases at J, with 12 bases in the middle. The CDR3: CASSLGSEAADTQYF. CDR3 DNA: TGCGCCAGCAGCTTGGGAAGCGAGGCGGCAGATACGCAGTATTTT.

This CDR3 is CASSIGTGGSTDTQYF. The CDR3, as DNA: TGTGCCAGTAGCATTGGGACAGGGGGAAGCACAGATACGCAGTATTTT. The chain has TRBV19 and TRBJ2-3, with 11 bases identical to TRBD1. The length of the CDR3 is 16 residues. Losses at the gene ends were 6 bases for V and 0 bases for J; bases not matched to a gene: 5. From germline, CDR1 is LNHDA and CDR2 SQIVND (reference sequence). The entire variable domain, with the rest obtained from reference TRBV19 and TRBJ2-3, is as follows: DGGITQSPKYLFRKEGQNVTLSCEQNLNHDAMYWYRQDPGQGLRLIYYSQIVNDFQKGDIAEGYSVSREKKESFPLTVTSAQKNPTAFYLCASSIGTGGSTDTQYFGPGTRLTVL.